What follows are 28 T cell receptor beta chains derived from one specimen sequenced in a study of brain T cells in children with intractable seizures. Sequencing was limited to surgery cases with top T cell transcript signatures in brain tissue. Method: immunoSEQ multiplex PCR; TCRdb's copy keeps in-frame clones and lacks some. In the table there are more than 7,500 clones, roughly 75% of which are singletons. Material: resected brain tissue, obtained at surgery. Receptor source: a boy under two years old with tuberous sclerosis and intractable seizures.

Only one count was recorded for this clone. V usage is TRBV14 and J usage is TRBJ1-1; D is possibly TRBD1 (6 bases). Trimming stripped 4 bases from V and 11 bases from J, with 23 bases between. Germline V gives CDR1 SGHDN, CDR2 FVKESK. The CDR3 runs 15 residues. Written as DNA, the CDR3 is TGTGCCAGCAGCCTCCAAGATTGGGGGGGGCGCGGGGCTTTCTTT. It is translated as CASSLQDWGGRGAFF.

The chain joins TRBV10-1 to TRBJ2-1; 14 bases map to TRBD2. The CDR3 covers 16 residues. The trim removed 2 bases at V and 9 bases at J, leaving 6 bases unmatched. CDR1 WNHNN and CDR2 SYGVQD come from the germline V gene (reference sequence). CDR3 protein: CASSESPGLAGVEQFF. DNA of the CDR3: TGCGCCAGCAGTGAGAGCCCGGGACTAGCGGGAGTTGAGCAGTTCTTC.

The chain couples TRBV4-1 to TRBJ1-2; D gene uncertain. The V gene lost 0 bases and the J gene lost 7 bases, with 9 bases spanning the gap. This CDR3 is 13 amino acids long. CDR1 and CDR2 from the germline V gene are MGHRA and YSYEKL. CDR3 loop: CASSQDQDGGYTF. CDR3 DNA sequence: TGCGCCAGCAGCCAAGATCAAGATGGTGGCTACACCTTC.

The V gene is TRBV5-4, the J gene TRBJ2-5; the D is unclear. The CDR3 sequence is 14 residues long. Deletions cut 2 bases from V and 3 bases from J, with 11 bases between. CDR1 SGHNT and CDR2 YYREEE come from the germline V gene (reference sequence). The CDR3: CASSFETNKETQYF. In DNA form, the CDR3 reads TGTGCCAGCAGCTTCGAGACGAATAAAGAGACCCAGTACTTC. Supplemented by reference TRBV5-4 and TRBJ2-5, the full variable domain reads ETGVTQSPTHLIKTRGQQVTLRCSSQSGHNTVSWYQQALGQGPQFIFQYYREEENGRGNFPPRFSGLQFPNYSSELNVNALELDDSALYLCASSFETNKETQYFGPGTRLLVL.

This rearrangement joins TRBV28 to TRBJ2-7; 8 positions agree with TRBD2. After removal of 10 bases from V and 0 bases from J, the junction contained 5 bases not matched to a gene. The CDR3 extends over 13 amino acids. CDR1 and CDR2 (germline): MDHEN, SYDVKM. The CDR3 is CATGRDRSYEQYF. The CDR3 nucleotides read TGTGCCACCGGGAGGGATCGCTCCTACGAGCAGTACTTC.

The rearrangement uses TRBV5-8 and TRBJ1-5; the D gene is possibly TRBD1 (5 bases). The ends were cut back, 5 bases at V and 9 bases at J, with 21 bases in the middle. CDR1 is SGHTS, CDR2 YDEGEE, per germline. The CDR3 spans 15 residues. DNA of the CDR3: TGTGCCAGCAGATCGGGACGCTCTGGTCCAAGGCCCCAGCATTTT. Encoded protein: CASRSGRSGPRPQHF.

This chain links TRBV27 with TRBJ2-7; 7 positions agree with TRBD1. The junction had 8 bases not matched to a gene; V was cut back by 6 bases and J by 0 bases. The CDR3 totals 15 residues. Germline values: CDR1 MNHEY, CDR2 SMNVEV (reference sequence). The CDR3 loop reads CASRRPGQSSYEQYF. The DNA for the CDR3 is TGTGCCAGCAGACGACCGGGACAGAGCTCCTACGAGCAGTACTTC.

The rearrangement joins TRBV3-1 (or the pseudogene TRBV3-2) to TRBJ2-7; D unresolved. This CDR3 has 13 amino acids. Trimming left V 4 bases short and J 6 bases short, with 13 bases between. Germline loops: CDR1 LGHDT, CDR2 YNNKEL (reference sequence). DNA for the CDR3: TGTGCCAGCAGCCTCACGGGCTTGGGCGAGCAGTACTTC. It is translated as CASSLTGLGEQYF.

The J gene is TRBJ2-7, the V gene TRBV30, with D perhaps matching TRBD2 (6 bases). Trimming took off 5 bases at V and 2 bases at J, with 16 bases between the two ends. The germline gives CDR1 GTSNPN, CDR2 SVGIG (reference sequence). The CDR3 loop spans 14 amino acids. The CDR3, as DNA: TGTGCCTGGGCCCGATCGCGCGGGACCTACGAGCAGTACTTC. Protein: CAWARSRGTYEQYF.

The chain couples TRBV18 to TRBJ1-1, with D uncertain. The germline V gene encodes CDR1 KGHSH and CDR2 LQKENI. The CDR3 sequence is 13 residues long. V was shortened by 6 bases and J by 0 bases, with 8 bases between the two germline ends. CDR3 protein: CASSHSLNTEAFF. In nucleotides, the CDR3 is TGTGCCAGCTCCCACTCATTGAACACTGAAGCTTTCTTT.

This clone occurred once. The rearrangement joins TRBV29-1 to TRBJ2-4, with TRBD2 matching over 8 bases. The V segment lost 5 bases and the J segment 1 base; nucleotides outside the gene matches: 4. CDR3 length: 14 residues. Germline V gene lookup returns CDR1 SQVTM and CDR2 ANQGSEA. CDR3 protein: CSVTSGGAKNIQYF. The CDR3 DNA follows: TGCAGCGTTACTAGCGGTGGGGCCAAAAACATTCAGTACTTC.

The chain has TRBV3-1 (or the pseudogene TRBV3-2) and TRBJ1-2, with TRBD1 as a possible D gene (5 bases). The CDR3 is 15 residues long. Germline CDR1 is LGHDT and CDR2 is YNNKEL (reference sequence). Trimming stripped 0 bases from V and 8 bases from J, with 16 bases between. The CDR3 spells CASSQDLSRAAGYTF. The CDR3 nucleotides read TGTGCCAGCAGCCAAGATCTATCCAGGGCGGCCGGCTACACCTTC.

This clone is medium-sized in the sample. J is TRBJ1-5 and V is TRBV2; 8 bases line up with TRBD1. The germline gives CDR1 SNHLY, CDR2 FYNNEI. This CDR3 comprises 14 residues. The ends lost 8 bases at V and 5 bases at J; junction bases unmatched: 8. The DNA for the CDR3 is TGTGCCAGCGTATCAGGGGGCATGGATCAGCCCCAGCATTTT. This sequence encodes CASVSGGMDQPQHF.

The rearrangement uses TRBV7-3 and TRBJ1-1, with D unclear. The V and J ends lost 5 bases and 0 bases respectively, with 7 bases between them. The V gene's germline CDR1 is SGHTA and CDR2 FQGTGA. The CDR3 length is 13 residues. This chain's CDR3 is CASSLDLNTEAFF. In DNA, the CDR3 is TGTGCCAGCAGCCTGGACCTGAACACTGAAGCTTTCTTT.

The chain employs TRBV5-5 and TRBJ2-1; no clear D. Germline CDR1 is SGHKS and CDR2 is YYEKEE (reference sequence). V shed 4 bases and J shed 4 bases, with 18 bases lying between them. CDR3 size: 16 residues. The CDR3 DNA is TGTGCCAGCAGCCAATTCCCCAGTGTAAAATACAATGAGCAGTTCTTC. Translated, it gives CASSQFPSVKYNEQFF.

V gene TRBV6-6 combines with J gene TRBJ1-1, with D possibly being TRBD1 (5 bases). Trimming removed 9 bases from V and 4 bases from J, with 9 bases in between. The germline V gene encodes CDR1 MNHNY and CDR2 SVGAGI (reference sequence). This CDR3 is 11 amino acids long. The CDR3 DNA reads as TGTGCCAGTCAGGGTCGCACTGAAGCTTTCTTT. Protein sequence: CASQGRTEAFF.

This clone was seen more than once but under ten times. V usage is TRBV29-1 and J usage is TRBJ2-3; a weak D match, TRBD2 (6 bases). The CDR3 has 14 amino acids. CDR1 SQVTM and CDR2 ANQGSEA come from the germline V gene. V lost 7 bases and J 1 base, leaving 15 bases between the germline ends. The CDR3 DNA reads TGCAGCGCCCGAACGGGGGACGGCACAGATACGCAGTATTTT. Translated, it gives CSARTGDGTDTQYF.

The V and J genes are TRBV7-2 and TRBJ2-7; TRBD1 might be the D (6 bases). Germline values: CDR1 SGHTA, CDR2 FQGNSA. Trimming removed 6 bases from V and 2 bases from J, with 14 bases in between. The CDR3 is 14 residues long. This chain's CDR3 is CASSYGTSAYEQYF. The CDR3 DNA sequence: TGTGCCAGCAGTTACGGGACATCCGCCTACGAGCAGTACTTC.

The J gene is TRBJ1-2, the V gene TRBV3-1 (or the pseudogene TRBV3-2), with D hard to call. V was cut by 5 bases and J by 0 bases, with 7 bases left in between. The CDR3 is 13 amino acids. In germline, CDR1 is LGHDT, CDR2 YNNKEL (reference sequence). The CDR3 bases are TGTGCCAGCAGCTCGGGCCCTAACTATGGCTACACCTTC. The encoded protein is CASSSGPNYGYTF.

The rearrangement joins TRBV6-5 to TRBJ1-2; maybe TRBD1 (6 bases). The CDR3 has 11 amino acids. Germline assignment: CDR1 MNHEY and CDR2 SVGAGI. Trimming left V 7 bases short and J 8 bases short, with 11 bases between. The CDR3 here is CASISQGGYTF. The CDR3 coding sequence is TGTGCCAGCATCTCTCAGGGGGGCTACACCTTC.

This clone occurred a few times. This sequence joins TRBV12-3 or TRBV12-4 and TRBJ1-5; no definite D call. The V end lost 1 base, the J end lost 5 bases, and 6 bases lay between the germline ends. The CDR3 is 13 amino acids. CDR3 in amino acids: CASSLVGHQPQHF. CDR3 DNA sequence: TGTGCCAGCAGTTTAGTCGGGCATCAGCCCCAGCATTTT.

The V and J genes are TRBV9 and TRBJ2-3; no firm D call. CDR3 size: 12 residues. Deletions cut 1 base from V and 5 bases from J, with 5 bases between. Germline V lookup: CDR1 SGDLS, CDR2 YYNGEE. In DNA form, the CDR3 reads TGTGCCAGCAGCGTATTTGGAGATACGCAGTATTTT. Encoded protein: CASSVFGDTQYF.

Notes on this clone: Sequence at one end of the junction differs from germline and may be a read error. V usage is TRBV19 and J usage is TRBJ2-5; D is unclear. Looked up from germline, CDR1 is LNHDA and CDR2 is SQIVND (reference sequence). This CDR3 region has 11 residues. The chain's CDR3 is CASGIPPSQYF. As DNA, the CDR3 is TGTGCCAGTGGTATCCCCCCTTCCCAGTACTTC. The complete variable domain, with remaining parts taken from reference TRBV19 and TRBJ2-5, reads DGGITQSPKYLFRKEGQNVTLSCEQNLNHDAMYWYRQDPGQGLRLIYYSQIVNDFQKGDIAEGYSVSREKKESFPLTVTSAQKNPTAFYLCASGIPPSQYFGPGTRLLVL.

This chain joins TRBV5-1 and TRBJ1-1, with unresolved D. Per germline, CDR1 SGHRS and CDR2 YFSETQ. The ends were cut back, 0 bases at V and 2 bases at J, with 11 bases in the middle. The CDR3 has 15 residues. The CDR3, as DNA: TGCGCCAGCAGCTTGGCCTTCGGCAGCAACACTGAAGCTTTCTTT. This encodes CASSLAFGSNTEAFF.

The rearrangement uses TRBV5-4 and TRBJ1-2; 7 positions match TRBD1. Unmatched junction bases numbered 6, after V lost 0 bases and J lost 7 bases. The CDR3 is 14 residues long. The germline gives CDR1 SGHNT, CDR2 YYREEE (reference sequence). CDR3 region: CASSLGLTGFGYTF. Written as DNA, the CDR3 is TGTGCCAGCAGCTTGGGGTTGACAGGGTTTGGCTACACCTTC.

The rearrangement joins TRBV7-2 to TRBJ2-3; D uncertain. The CDR3 has 16 residues. Germline CDR1 SGHTA, CDR2 FQGNSA. Trimming left V 5 bases short and J 0 bases short, with 15 bases between. The CDR3 is CASSPTRALSTDTQYF. The CDR3 nucleotides read TGTGCCAGCAGCCCCACCCGGGCCCTTAGCACAGATACGCAGTATTTT.

J is TRBJ2-1 and V is TRBV6-6, with D unresolved. Trimming removed 0 bases at V and 1 base at J, with 1 base between. The germline gives CDR1 MNHNY, CDR2 SVGAGI (reference sequence). There are 13 residues in the CDR3. The CDR3 sequence is CASSYSSYNEQFF. The CDR3 DNA sequence: TGTGCCAGCAGTTACTCGTCCTACAATGAGCAGTTCTTC.

The V call is TRBV5-1, the J call TRBJ1-1; TRBD1 is a possible D gene (5 bases). This CDR3 is 17 amino acids long. Germline CDR1 reads SGHRS; CDR2 reads YFSETQ. Trimming took off 0 bases at V and 0 bases at J, with 15 bases between the two ends. Here the CDR3 DNA reads TGCGCCAGCAGCTTGGTCCCGACGGGGCAGGTGAACACTGAAGCTTTCTTT. Translated, it gives CASSLVPTGQVNTEAFF. Based on the CDR3 plus reference TRBV5-1 and TRBJ1-1, the full variable domain is KAGVTQTPRYLIKTRGQQVTLSCSPISGHRSVSWYQQTPGQGLQFLFEYFSETQRNKGNFPGRFSGRQFSNSRSEMNVSTLELGDSALYLCASSLVPTGQVNTEAFFGQGTRLTVV.